This entry lists 24 T cell receptor beta chains sequenced from one sample in a study of cytomegalovirus exposure and HLA in healthy donors. Vbeta (60) and Jbeta (13) primers were used in the PCR. TCRdb's copy holds only in-frame clones and misses some; the assay was immunoSEQ multiplex PCR. The data contain fewer than 150,000 clones, 82% of them singletons. Material for sequencing was PBMCs. The origin of the receptors is a male donor in good health and CMV-seronegative.

The V gene is TRBV5-6, the J gene TRBJ2-7; D remains unclear. Germline CDR1 and CDR2: SGHDT and YYEEEE. CDR3 length equals 14 residues. Trimming cost V 0 bases and J 3 bases, with 10 bases left between them. CDR3 loop: CASSLGATIYEQYF. The CDR3 DNA reads TGTGCCAGCAGCTTGGGGGCCACGATCTACGAGCAGTACTTC.

This clone was counted only a few times. This chain connects TRBV23-1 to TRBJ2-2; 7 bases agree with TRBD1. TRBV23-1 is noted as an ORF with a role that remains uncertain. The CDR3 spans 15 residues. Unmatched junction bases numbered 11, after V lost 7 bases and J lost 6 bases. The CDR3 nucleotides read TGCGCCAGCAATGGGACGGGGCAGGGGGCCGGGGAGCTGTTTTTT. Its protein is CASNGTGQGAGELFF.

This sequence joins TRBV5-1 and TRBJ2-1; D may be TRBD2 (6 bases). The V gene lost 0 bases and the J gene lost 3 bases, with 10 bases spanning the gap. This CDR3 is built from 15 residues. Germline CDR1 and CDR2: SGHRS and YFSETQ. In nucleotides, the CDR3 is TGCGCCAGCAGCTTGGATCGACTAGTCTACAATGAGCAGTTCTTC. Translated: CASSLDRLVYNEQFF.

The chain carries TRBV5-5 and TRBJ1-1; no reliable D call. V gave up 9 bases and J gave up 1 base, with 19 bases separating them. There are 15 residues in the CDR3. Germline V lookup: CDR1 SGHKS, CDR2 YYEKEE (reference sequence). CDR3 sequence: CATFPSGIGNTEAFF. The CDR3 DNA sequence: TGTGCCACATTCCCCTCCGGGATCGGGAACACTGAAGCTTTCTTT.

This rearrangement joins TRBV27 to TRBJ1-2; a weak D match, TRBD1 (5 bases). CDR3 length: 14 amino acids. Germline CDR1 and CDR2: MNHEY and SMNVEV (reference sequence). Trimming removed 1 base from V and 4 bases from J, with 10 bases in between. This CDR3 reads CASSLWGGSYGYTF. In DNA, the CDR3 is TGTGCCAGCAGTTTATGGGGGGGGTCCTATGGCTACACCTTC.

The chain employs TRBV11-2 and TRBJ2-1; 8 bases agree with TRBD2. This CDR3 contains 14 residues. The V segment lost 7 bases and the J segment 3 bases; nucleotides outside the gene matches: 5. Germline V lookup: CDR1 SGHAT, CDR2 FQNNGV. CDR3 DNA: TGTGCCAGCACCACTAGCGGACGCTACAATGAGCAGTTCTTC. It is translated as CASTTSGRYNEQFF.

The chain has TRBV28 and TRBJ2-6, with 8 positions matching TRBD2. The CDR3 covers 17 residues. Germline V gene data show CDR1 as MDHEN and CDR2 as SYDVKM. J gave up 1 base and V 5 bases, and 7 bases lay outside the gene matches. DNA of the CDR3: TGTGCCAGCAGTGCGGGGGGAGCCGGTTCTGGGGCCAACGTCCTGACTTTC. This gives the protein CASSAGGAGSGANVLTF.

The rearrangement joins TRBV19 to TRBJ1-1; TRBD1 aligns across 7 bases. From germline, CDR1 is LNHDA and CDR2 SQIVND (reference sequence). The length of the CDR3 is 15 residues. Unmatched junction bases numbered 6, after V lost 4 bases and J lost 1 base. CDR3 loop: CASSTRQGGNTEAFF. DNA of the CDR3: TGTGCCAGTAGTACCCGTCAGGGGGGGAACACTGAAGCTTTCTTT.

The chain uses TRBV19 and TRBJ1-1, with no clear D. V was trimmed by 0 bases and J by 1 base, leaving 3 bases between them. Germline CDR1 LNHDA, CDR2 SQIVND (reference sequence). The CDR3 length is 13 residues. For the CDR3, the DNA is TGTGCCAGTAGTATAGAGCGGAACACTGAAGCTTTCTTT. Residues: CASSIERNTEAFF.

This clone appeared a few times. The chain employs TRBV4-1 and TRBJ1-5; D not certain. The V and J ends lost 3 bases and 5 bases respectively, with 11 bases between them. Germline CDR1 reads MGHRA; CDR2 reads YSYEKL. The CDR3 loop spans 14 amino acids. The CDR3 loop reads CASSHPAAYQPQHF. In DNA form, the CDR3 reads TGCGCCAGCAGCCATCCGGCGGCTTATCAGCCCCAGCATTTT.

The chain carries TRBV18 and TRBJ2-7, with 8 positions matching TRBD2. Per the germline V gene, CDR1 is KGHSH and CDR2 is LQKENI. V was clipped by 6 bases and J by 5 bases; unmatched bases: 9. The CDR3 is 14 amino acids. CDR3 region: CASSPQREKDEQYF. CDR3 in DNA: TGTGCCAGCTCCCCCCAGCGGGAGAAAGACGAGCAGTACTTC.

The V gene is TRBV19, the J gene TRBJ1-2; weak D call: TRBD1 (6 bases). V lost 6 bases to trimming and J lost 0 bases, with 11 bases between them. The CDR3 spans 14 residues. Germline V gene sequence: CDR1 LNHDA, CDR2 SQIVND (reference sequence). The chain's CDR3 is CASRYRVTNYGYTF. The DNA for the CDR3 is TGTGCCAGTAGATACAGGGTCACTAACTATGGCTACACCTTC.

This chain links TRBV19 with TRBJ2-6, with D uncertain. From germline, CDR1 is LNHDA and CDR2 SQIVND (reference sequence). The CDR3 has 16 residues. The ends were cut back, 7 bases at V and 0 bases at J, with 13 bases in the middle. CDR3 coding DNA: TGTGCCAGTACGAGGTCAGTTACCTCTGGGGCCAACGTCCTGACTTTC. Its protein is CASTRSVTSGANVLTF.

J is TRBJ2-7 and V is TRBV2, with 8 bases identical to TRBD1. Germline CDR1 reads SNHLY; CDR2 reads FYNNEI. After removal of 4 bases from V and 2 bases from J, the junction contained 4 bases not matched to a gene. The CDR3 is 14 residues long. The DNA for the CDR3 is TGTGCCAGCAGTGCCCAGGGGGCCACCTACGAGCAGTACTTC. Its translation is CASSAQGATYEQYF.

The chain joins TRBV27 to TRBJ2-5, with 8 bases aligning to TRBD2. CDR3 length equals 15 residues. Germline assignment: CDR1 MNHEY and CDR2 SMNVEV (reference sequence). The J segment lost 5 bases and the V segment lost 3 bases, leaving 8 bases of the junction unmatched. The CDR3 DNA sequence: TGTGCCAGCAGTTTTTTTGCGGGAGGATCGGAGACCCAGTACTTC. Translation: CASSFFAGGSETQYF.

Here the CDR3 DNA reads TGTGCCAGCAGTGAAAGTGATTTTAGCGGCCCCTACGAGCAGTACTTC. Its protein product is CASSESDFSGPYEQYF. This chain joins TRBV2 and TRBJ2-5; maybe TRBD2 (6 bases). Matching the DNA end better, TRBJ2-7 makes the J call doubtful. In germline, CDR1 is SNHLY, CDR2 FYNNEI. The CDR3 length is 16 residues.

This rearrangement joins TRBV6-6 to TRBJ2-2; no definite D call. The CDR3 runs to 13 residues. Germline CDR1 reads MNHNY; CDR2 reads SVGAGI (reference sequence). With 2 bases removed from V and 6 bases from J, the gap between germline ends came to 7 bases. The CDR3 protein is CASSYRESGELFF. CDR3 DNA: TGTGCCAGCAGTTACCGCGAGTCCGGGGAGCTGTTTTTT.

This clone was seen a single time. The chain is built from TRBV15 and TRBJ2-7; TRBD2 might be the D (5 bases). V was clipped by 0 bases and J by 5 bases, with 20 bases between them. CDR3 length: 17 amino acids. CDR1 is LNHNV, CDR2 YYDKDF, per germline (reference sequence). The CDR3 here is CATSRDSRDLGYNEQYF. The CDR3 bases are TGTGCCACCAGCAGAGATAGTCGGGATCTTGGATATAACGAGCAGTACTTC. Together with reference TRBV15 and TRBJ2-7, the CDR3 gives the full variable domain: DAMVIQNPRYQVTQFGKPVTLSCSQTLNHNVMYWYQQKSSQAPKLLFHYYDKDFNNEADTPDNFQSRRPNTSFCFLDIRSPGLGDTAMYLCATSRDSRDLGYNEQYFGPGTRLTVT.

The J gene is TRBJ2-2, the V gene TRBV5-1; 8 positions agree with TRBD1. This CDR3 is built from 14 residues. The J segment lost 6 bases and the V segment lost 4 bases, leaving 5 bases of the junction unmatched. Germline CDR1 is SGHRS and CDR2 is YFSETQ. The CDR3 here is CASSPGQEAGELFF. DNA for the CDR3: TGCGCCAGCAGCCCGGGACAGGAGGCCGGGGAGCTGTTTTTT.

This clone was seen just once. For the CDR3, the DNA is TGCGCCAGCAGCCAAGAGCCTCCTACTAGCGGATTTTACGAGCAGTACTTC. The encoded protein is CASSQEPPTSGFYEQYF. The chain uses TRBV4-1 and TRBJ2-7, with TRBD2 identical over 8 bases. V dropped 0 bases and J dropped 4; count of bases not matched to a gene: 11. The CDR3 covers 17 residues. From germline, CDR1 is MGHRA and CDR2 YSYEKL.

The CDR3 protein is CASRRTAPSTDTQYF. As DNA, the CDR3 is TGTGCCAGCAGACGGACAGCACCTAGCACAGATACGCAGTATTTT. The V and J genes are TRBV6-1 and TRBJ2-3; possibly TRBD1 for D (6 bases). The V gene's germline CDR1 is MNHNS and CDR2 SASEGT. This CDR3 contains 15 residues. V was cut by 6 bases and J by 0 bases, with 13 bases left in between.

This clone appeared a few times. This rearrangement joins TRBV11-2 to TRBJ1-2; D is unresolved. V lost 5 bases and J 6 bases, leaving 16 bases between the germline ends. Germline-derived CDR1 and CDR2 are SGHAT and FQNNGV. This CDR3 contains 14 residues. The CDR3 region is CASSPGRLTDGYTF. The CDR3 coding sequence is TGTGCCAGCAGCCCCGGGAGGCTTACGGATGGCTACACCTTC.

The V gene is TRBV5-4, the J gene TRBJ1-1; D possibly corresponds to TRBD1 (5 bases). The germline V gene has CDR1 SGHNT and CDR2 YYREEE (reference sequence). The CDR3 contains 13 residues. Deletions cut 7 bases from V and 3 bases from J, with 13 bases between. The CDR3 bases are TGTGCCAGCCCCCGGGGGGGGGACACTGAAGCTTTCTTT. It is translated as CASPRGGDTEAFF.

V gene TRBV4-3 combines with J gene TRBJ2-7, with D perhaps TRBD1 (6 bases). CDR1 and CDR2 from the germline V gene are LGHNA and YSLEER. V was shortened by 0 bases and J by 2 bases, with 14 bases between the two germline ends. The CDR3 spans 16 residues. Here the CDR3 reads CASSQEVGTPTYEQYF. Here the CDR3 DNA reads TGCGCCAGCAGCCAAGAAGTAGGGACACCCACCTACGAGCAGTACTTC.